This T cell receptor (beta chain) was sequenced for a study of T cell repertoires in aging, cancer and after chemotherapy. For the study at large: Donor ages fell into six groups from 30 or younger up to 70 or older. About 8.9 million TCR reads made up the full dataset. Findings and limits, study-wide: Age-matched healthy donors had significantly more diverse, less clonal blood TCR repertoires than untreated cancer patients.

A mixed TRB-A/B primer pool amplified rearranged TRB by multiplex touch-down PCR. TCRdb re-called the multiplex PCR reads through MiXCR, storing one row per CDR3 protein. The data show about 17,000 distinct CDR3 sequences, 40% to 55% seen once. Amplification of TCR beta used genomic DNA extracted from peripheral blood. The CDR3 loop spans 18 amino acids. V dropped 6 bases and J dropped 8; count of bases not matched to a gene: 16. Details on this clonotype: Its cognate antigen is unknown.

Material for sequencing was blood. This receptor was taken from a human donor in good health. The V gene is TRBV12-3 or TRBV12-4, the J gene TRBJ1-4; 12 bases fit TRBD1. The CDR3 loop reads CASSLRGTGGLGREKLFF. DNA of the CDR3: TGTGCCAGCAGCCTTAGGGGGACAGGGGGCCTAGGTCGGGAAAAACTGTTTTTT.